This TCR beta chain is drawn from a study of radiation and T cells in renal cell carcinoma. Turning to the study itself: Nephrectomy followed 15 Gy stereotactic body radiation by 4 weeks. Study outcomes and limitations: Pretreatment tumor biopsies were lacking, so baseline clonotypes are unknown. From baseline, blood top tumor clonotypes peaked at 2 weeks post-radiation.

On this clone itself: Its matching antigen is unknown.

Here immunoSEQ multiplex PCR was the method, and the copy in TCRdb shows in-frame clones only, minus some. This sample has about 130,000 clones; about four fifths occur once, and the top ten carry 5.8%. The length of the CDR3 is 15 residues. V dropped 3 bases and J dropped 2 bases, with 13 bases sitting between them. Germline CDR1 reads MDHEN; CDR2 reads SYDVKM. Time point reported: blood 2 weeks post-SBRT. Sample treatment: 15 Gy SBRT to primary tumor, nephrectomy 4 weeks later. The patient's renal cell carcinoma had clear cell pathology. The sequence derives from a man aged 50-59 years with renal cell carcinoma. The gene calls are TRBV28 and TRBJ2-5, with D possibly TRBD1 on 6 matching bases. The sample was blood, taken from a patient whose treatment included radiotherapy and nephrectomy. CDR3 coding DNA: TGTGCCAGCAGTTTTCCGGGACACGCTCAAGAGACCCAGTACTTC. Amino acids: CASSFPGHAQETQYF.